This record concerns one T cell receptor (beta chain) sequence. Its antigen is not known. The TRB cDNA libraries were prepared by 5' RACE with UMI labels. Using the 5' RACE reads, TCRdb records one entry per CDR3 protein without DNA. The repertoire table contains over 95,000 distinct CDR3 sequences. This entry is derived from a study of CXCR3-negative and CXCR3-positive naive CD8 T cells. The CDR3 length is 13 residues. The germline gives CDR1 SGHTA, CDR2 FQGTGA. General study findings and limits: For CXCR3-positive naive cells, TRB CDR3s were more hydrophobic than those of CXCR3-negative naive cells.

The TCR comes from a human donor in good health. Some clones in this sample may be carry-over from other donors' samples. The sample consisted of naive CXCR3+ CD8+ T cells from blood. Noted subset: CD45RO-CCR7+CD27+CD95- naive CD8+ T cells expressing CXCR3 (TNR3+). The V gene is TRBV7-3, the J gene TRBJ2-2; TCRdb selects TRBD2, and the lack of DNA leaves this call unchecked. The CDR3 loop reads CASSLARAGELFF.